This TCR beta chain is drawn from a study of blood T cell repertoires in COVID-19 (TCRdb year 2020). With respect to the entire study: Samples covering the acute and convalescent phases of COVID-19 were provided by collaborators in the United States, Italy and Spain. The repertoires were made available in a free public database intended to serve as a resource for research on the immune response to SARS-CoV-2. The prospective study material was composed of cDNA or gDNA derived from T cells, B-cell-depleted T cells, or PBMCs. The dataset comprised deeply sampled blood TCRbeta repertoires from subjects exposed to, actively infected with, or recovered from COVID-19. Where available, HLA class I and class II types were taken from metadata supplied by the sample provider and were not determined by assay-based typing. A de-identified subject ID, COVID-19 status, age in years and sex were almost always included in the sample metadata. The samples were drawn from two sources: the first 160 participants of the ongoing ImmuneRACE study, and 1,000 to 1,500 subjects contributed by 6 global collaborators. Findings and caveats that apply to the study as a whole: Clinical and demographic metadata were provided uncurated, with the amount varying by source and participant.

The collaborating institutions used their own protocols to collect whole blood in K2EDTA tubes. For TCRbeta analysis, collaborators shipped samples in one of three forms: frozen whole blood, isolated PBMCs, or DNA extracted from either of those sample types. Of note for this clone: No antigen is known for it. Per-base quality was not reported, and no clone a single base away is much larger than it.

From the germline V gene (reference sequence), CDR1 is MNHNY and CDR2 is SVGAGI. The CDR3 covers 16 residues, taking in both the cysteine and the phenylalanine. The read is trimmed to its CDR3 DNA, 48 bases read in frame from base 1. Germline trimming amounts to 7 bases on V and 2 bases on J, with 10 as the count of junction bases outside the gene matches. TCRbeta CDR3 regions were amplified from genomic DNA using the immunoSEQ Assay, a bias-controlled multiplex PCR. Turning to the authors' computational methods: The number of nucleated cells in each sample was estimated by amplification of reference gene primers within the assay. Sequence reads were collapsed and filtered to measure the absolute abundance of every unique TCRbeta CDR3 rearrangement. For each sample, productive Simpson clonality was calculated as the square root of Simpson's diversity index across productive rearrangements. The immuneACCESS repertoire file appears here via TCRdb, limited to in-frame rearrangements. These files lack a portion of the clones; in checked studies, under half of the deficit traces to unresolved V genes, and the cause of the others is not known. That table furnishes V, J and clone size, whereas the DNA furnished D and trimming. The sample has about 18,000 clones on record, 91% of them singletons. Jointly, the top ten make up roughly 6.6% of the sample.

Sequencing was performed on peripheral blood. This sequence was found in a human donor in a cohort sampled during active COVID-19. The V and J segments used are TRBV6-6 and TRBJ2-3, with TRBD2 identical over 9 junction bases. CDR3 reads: CASTPIRGLATDTQYF. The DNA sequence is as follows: TGTGCCAGCACCCCAATAAGGGGACTAGCCACAGATACGCAGTATTTT.